A single sample gave rise to the 30 T cell receptor beta chains below, sequenced in a study of cytomegalovirus exposure and HLA in healthy donors. Primers for the PCR totalled 60 Vbeta and 13 Jbeta. Generated by immunoSEQ multiplex PCR, the TCRdb table keeps only in-frame clones and is missing some. Of more than 85,000 clones listed, around four fifths were seen once; the top ten hold 2% to 3%. Sequencing was carried out using PBMCs. The receptors were gathered from a man aged 40-55 years in good health and CMV-seronegative.

As regards this clone: Other nucleotide sequences in the sample specify the same CDR3. The chain links TRBV4-3 to TRBJ1-5, with no clear D. The CDR3 runs to 14 residues. Looked up from germline, CDR1 is LGHNA and CDR2 is YSLEER. V lost 0 bases and J lost 4, with 7 bases in between. CDR3 amino acids: CASSQDRGNQPQHF. The CDR3 DNA is TGCGCCAGCAGCCAAGATAGAGGGAATCAGCCCCAGCATTTT.

This chain uses TRBV6-5 with TRBJ1-2, with D perhaps TRBD1 (5 bases). Germline CDR1 reads MNHEY; CDR2 reads SVGAGI. Trimming removed 6 bases at V and 8 bases at J, with 16 bases between. CDR3 size: 13 residues. CDR3 sequence (DNA): TGTGCCAGCAGACTGGGGCGATTGGGGGGCTACACCTTC. Its protein is CASRLGRLGGYTF.

This sequence joins TRBV5-1 and TRBJ2-4, with TRBD1 as a possible D gene (7 bases). From germline, CDR1 is SGHRS and CDR2 YFSETQ. The CDR3 consists of 14 residues. V was pared by 6 bases and J by 7 bases, with 17 bases between. As DNA, the CDR3 is TGCGCCAGCACCCCCGCCGCGGGACAGAACATTCAGTACTTC. Translated, it gives CASTPAAGQNIQYF. The full variable domain, in which reference TRBV5-1 and TRBJ2-4 provide the parts outside the CDR3, is KAGVTQTPRYLIKTRGQQVTLSCSPISGHRSVSWYQQTPGQGLQFLFEYFSETQRNKGNFPGRFSGRQFSNSRSEMNVSTLELGDSALYLCASTPAAGQNIQYFGAGTRLSVL.

The chain employs TRBV15 and TRBJ2-7; D is unresolved. Trimming removed 0 bases at V and 5 bases at J, with 11 bases between. The germline V gene encodes CDR1 LNHNV and CDR2 YYDKDF (reference sequence). The CDR3 is 14 residues long. Here the CDR3 reads CATSRDRSQHEQYF. DNA of the CDR3: TGTGCCACCAGCAGAGATAGGAGCCAACACGAGCAGTACTTC.

The chain combines TRBV5-1 with TRBJ2-3; 9 bases fit TRBD1. The CDR3 spans 14 residues. Losses at the gene ends were 5 bases for V and 8 bases for J; bases not matched to a gene: 9. CDR1 SGHRS and CDR2 YFSETQ come from the germline V gene. The CDR3 loop is CASSSDRGSGTQYF. The CDR3, as DNA: TGCGCCAGCAGTTCGGACAGGGGCTCGGGTACGCAGTATTTT.

The chain employs TRBV13 and TRBJ2-1; maybe TRBD2 (7 bases). This CDR3 comprises 15 residues. Trimming took off 4 bases at V and 7 bases at J, with 17 bases between the two ends. From germline, CDR1 is PRHDT and CDR2 FYEKMQ (reference sequence). CDR3: CASSSEGGPRNEQFF. The CDR3 DNA is TGTGCCAGCAGCTCCGAGGGGGGGCCCCGGAATGAGCAGTTCTTC.

The chain carries TRBV6-1 and TRBJ2-3; D might be TRBD2 (7 bases). CDR1 MNHNS and CDR2 SASEGT come from the germline V gene. Trimming removed 6 bases from V and 0 bases from J, with 13 bases in between. This CDR3 has 15 amino acids. CDR3 in amino acids: CASRGAGASTDTQYF. The CDR3 nucleotides are TGTGCCAGCAGAGGGGCGGGGGCTAGCACAGATACGCAGTATTTT.

J is TRBJ2-7 and V is TRBV13, with TRBD1 matching 10 bases. Losses at the gene ends were 4 bases for V and 5 bases for J; bases not matched to a gene: 11. Germline V lookup: CDR1 PRHDT, CDR2 FYEKMQ (reference sequence). The CDR3 consists of 16 residues. CDR3 DNA: TGTGCCAGCAGCTCGCATAGGACAGGGGGTTTGAACGAGCAGTACTTC. Its protein product is CASSSHRTGGLNEQYF. Together with reference TRBV13 and TRBJ2-7, the CDR3 gives the full variable domain: AAGVIQSPRHLIKEKRETATLKCYPIPRHDTVYWYQQGPGQDPQFLISFYEKMQSDKGSIPDRFSAQQFSDYHSELNMSSLELGDSALYFCASSSHRTGGLNEQYFGPGTRLTVT.

CDR3 residues: CASSPGQGFALHF. The CDR3 region has the DNA TGTGCCAGTAGTCCGGGACAGGGGTTTGCCCTCCACTTT. V is TRBV19 and J is TRBJ1-6; 10 bases align to TRBD1. The V gene's germline CDR1 is LNHDA and CDR2 SQIVND (reference sequence). This CDR3 has 13 residues. V shed 5 bases and J 14 bases; nucleotides not matched to a gene: 6.

This rearrangement joins TRBV13 to TRBJ1-1; D not resolved. This CDR3 contains 11 residues. In germline, CDR1 is PRHDT, CDR2 FYEKMQ (reference sequence). V was cut by 7 bases and J by 5 bases, with 8 bases left in between. CDR3 sequence reads: CASKLRTEAFF. The DNA of the CDR3 is TGTGCCAGCAAGTTACGGACTGAAGCTTTCTTT.

The chain couples TRBV5-4 to TRBJ1-1, with D perhaps TRBD1 (5 bases). Trimming took 0 bases from V and 4 from J, leaving 13 bases between them. Per germline, CDR1 SGHNT and CDR2 YYREEE (reference sequence). This CDR3 spans 15 amino acids. CDR3 amino acids: CASSLAAGGGTEAFF. In DNA form, the CDR3 reads TGTGCCAGCAGCTTGGCGGCAGGCGGGGGCACTGAAGCTTTCTTT.

The chain recombines TRBV6-5 with TRBJ2-3; 7 positions match TRBD1. Unmatched junction bases numbered 8, after V lost 6 bases and J lost 2 bases. The CDR3 contains 15 residues. The germline CDR1 and CDR2 sequences are MNHEY and SVGAGI. The CDR3 DNA sequence: TGTGCCAGCAGACGGGACAGCCTTTACACAGATACGCAGTATTTT. The encoded protein is CASRRDSLYTDTQYF.

The chain combines TRBV19 with TRBJ1-2; no reliable D call. This CDR3 spans 12 amino acids. V lost 5 bases and J lost 7, with 11 bases in between. The germline CDR1 and CDR2 sequences are LNHDA and SQIVND (reference sequence). CDR3: CASSPGRAGYTF. Written as DNA, the CDR3 is TGTGCCAGTAGTCCGGGGAGAGCTGGCTACACCTTC. The whole variable domain, remainder taken from reference TRBV19 and TRBJ1-2, is DGGITQSPKYLFRKEGQNVTLSCEQNLNHDAMYWYRQDPGQGLRLIYYSQIVNDFQKGDIAEGYSVSREKKESFPLTVTSAQKNPTAFYLCASSPGRAGYTFGSGTRLTVV.

V gene TRBV5-6 combines with J gene TRBJ2-5, with a weak D call TRBD1 (6 bases). Germline V gene data show CDR1 as SGHDT and CDR2 as YYEEEE. CDR3 length equals 14 residues. V was clipped by 3 bases and J by 8 bases, with 17 bases between them. The CDR3 region has the DNA TGTGCCAGCAGCTCCATGGACAGTCCGGGAACCCAGTACTTC. It yields the protein CASSSMDSPGTQYF.

The chain uses TRBV2 and TRBJ2-1; TRBD2 aligns across 15 bases. Germline V gene lookup returns CDR1 SNHLY and CDR2 FYNNEI. J lost 5 bases, V lost 6 bases, and 8 bases had no gene match. The CDR3 runs to 17 residues. The CDR3 DNA reads TGTGCCAGCAGCAATCCGGGGACTAGCGGGGGGAACAATGAGCAGTTCTTC. It is translated as CASSNPGTSGGNNEQFF. The complete variable domain, with remaining parts taken from reference TRBV2 and TRBJ2-1, reads EPEVTQTPSHQVTQMGQEVILRCVPISNHLYFYWYRQILGQKVEFLVSFYNNEISEKSEIFDDQFSVERPDGSNFTLKIRSTKLEDSAMYFCASSNPGTSGGNNEQFFGPGTRLTVL.

This clone occurred once. This chain connects TRBV7-2 to TRBJ2-5; 7 bases are shared with TRBD2. Germline V CDR1 and CDR2: SGHTA, FQGNSA. V was pared by 5 bases and J by 5 bases, with 11 bases of the junction left unmatched. CDR3 length: 15 residues. The CDR3 here is CASSLRSGGGETQYF. CDR3 sequence (DNA): TGTGCCAGCAGCCTCCGTTCGGGGGGAGGTGAGACCCAGTACTTC. The entire variable domain, with the rest obtained from reference TRBV7-2 and TRBJ2-5, is as follows: GAGVSQSPSNKVTEKGKDVELRCDPISGHTALYWYRQSLGQGLEFLIYFQGNSAPDKSGLPSDRFSAERTGGSVSTLTIQRTQQEDSAVYLCASSLRSGGGETQYFGPGTRLLVL.

This rearrangement joins TRBV2 to TRBJ2-1, with D possibly TRBD1 on 7 matching bases. This CDR3 region has 14 residues. V was trimmed by 4 bases and J by 8 bases, leaving 15 bases between them. The germline V gene encodes CDR1 SNHLY and CDR2 FYNNEI. CDR3 nucleotide sequence: TGTGCCAGCAGTGGGCAGGGGGGAGGCGATGAGCAGTTCTTC. This sequence encodes CASSGQGGGDEQFF.

V usage is TRBV4-1 and J usage is TRBJ1-1, with TRBD1 as a possible D gene (5 bases). Trimming pared 4 bases from V and 1 base from J, leaving 13 bases between. Per germline, CDR1 MGHRA and CDR2 YSYEKL. The CDR3 has 15 amino acids. For the CDR3, the DNA is TGCGCCAGCAGCCCCCCGGGCAGGGCGAACACTGAAGCTTTCTTT. Protein product: CASSPPGRANTEAFF.

This chain links TRBV4-1 with TRBJ1-6, with unresolved D. Trimming stripped 2 bases from V and 0 bases from J, with 11 bases between. Germline assignment: CDR1 MGHRA and CDR2 YSYEKL. The CDR3 covers 17 residues. The CDR3 sequence: CASSQSLSSSYNSPLHF. CDR3 DNA sequence: TGCGCCAGCAGCCAATCCTTGTCCAGCTCCTATAATTCACCCCTCCACTTT.

The chain carries TRBV7-9 and TRBJ1-1; weak D call: TRBD1 (6 bases). The V end was cut by 4 bases, the J end by 1 base, with 19 bases between. Germline CDR1 and CDR2: SEHNR and FQNEAQ (reference sequence). There are 17 residues in the CDR3. CDR3 in DNA: TGTGCCAGCAGCTCACTCCTTCCAACAGGGTCGAACACTGAAGCTTTCTTT. Protein: CASSSLLPTGSNTEAFF.

The V gene is TRBV6-5, the J gene TRBJ1-5, with TRBD1 as a possible D gene (5 bases). Germline loops: CDR1 MNHEY, CDR2 SVGAGI. There are 11 residues in the CDR3. The CDR3 spells CVAGWGQPQHF. CDR3 coding DNA: TGTGTGGCAGGGTGGGGTCAGCCCCAGCATTTT.

The chain has TRBV19 and TRBJ1-4; D may be TRBD1 (5 bases). Trimming left V 2 bases short and J 4 bases short, with 14 bases between. In germline, CDR1 is LNHDA, CDR2 SQIVND (reference sequence). The CDR3 covers 16 residues. In DNA, the CDR3 is TGTGCCAGTAGTATAAATCGAGACAGAAATAATGAAAAACTGTTTTTT. This gives the protein CASSINRDRNNEKLFF.

This chain uses TRBV5-8 with TRBJ2-3, with 9 nucleotides matching TRBD1. The CDR3 extends over 14 amino acids. The germline CDR1 and CDR2 sequences are SGHTS and YDEGEE. J gave up 6 bases and V 3 bases, and 5 bases lay outside the gene matches. This CDR3 reads CASSSGQGLDTQYF. The CDR3 nucleotides are TGTGCCAGCAGCTCGGGACAGGGCTTGGATACGCAGTATTTT.

This chain links TRBV10-3 with TRBJ1-2; no clear D gene. The length of the CDR3 is 14 residues. The germline CDR1 and CDR2 sequences are ENHRY and SYGVKD. Trimming cost V 5 bases and J 0 bases, with 10 bases left between them. CDR3 sequence reads: CAISRDNANYGYTF. DNA of the CDR3: TGTGCCATCAGTCGAGACAATGCTAACTATGGCTACACCTTC.

This clone has only one observation. J is TRBJ2-3 and V is TRBV11-1; TRBD1 matches at 8 bases. Germline values: CDR1 SGHAT, CDR2 FQDESV (reference sequence). The length of the CDR3 is 16 residues. Trimming cost V 5 bases and J 1 base; bases outside gene matches: 8. The CDR3 DNA sequence: TGTGCCAGCAGCCCCAGGACAGGGTGGGGCACAGATACGCAGTATTTT. Translating gives CASSPRTGWGTDTQYF.

The chain combines TRBV2 with TRBJ2-5; D is undetermined. V lost 0 bases and J lost 0, with 8 bases in between. This CDR3 contains 15 residues. Germline CDR1 reads SNHLY; CDR2 reads FYNNEI. CDR3 nucleotides: TGTGCCAGCAGTGAAGCTGGCAGTTACCAAGAGACCCAGTACTTC. Amino acid sequence: CASSEAGSYQETQYF.

The chain combines TRBV7-2 with TRBJ2-3; D unclear. The CDR3 is 16 residues long. Trimming stripped 8 bases from V and 0 bases from J, with 18 bases between. The germline V gene encodes CDR1 SGHTA and CDR2 FQGNSA. The CDR3 protein is CASSTGGAPSTDTQYF. DNA of the CDR3: TGTGCCAGCTCGACTGGCGGAGCCCCTAGCACAGATACGCAGTATTTT. Full variable domain (outside the CDR3, taken from reference TRBV7-2 and TRBJ2-3): GAGVSQSPSNKVTEKGKDVELRCDPISGHTALYWYRQSLGQGLEFLIYFQGNSAPDKSGLPSDRFSAERTGGSVSTLTIQRTQQEDSAVYLCASSTGGAPSTDTQYFGPGTRLTVL.

The chain has TRBV5-1 and TRBJ1-1; D not resolved. V lost 0 bases, J lost 7 bases, and 16 bases lay in between. The V gene's germline CDR1 is SGHRS and CDR2 YFSETQ. The CDR3 is 15 residues long. DNA for the CDR3: TGCGCCAGCAGCTTGGCCCTGGTCCTCGGTGATGAAGCTTTCTTT. Translated, it gives CASSLALVLGDEAFF. The complete variable domain, with remaining parts taken from reference TRBV5-1 and TRBJ1-1, reads KAGVTQTPRYLIKTRGQQVTLSCSPISGHRSVSWYQQTPGQGLQFLFEYFSETQRNKGNFPGRFSGRQFSNSRSEMNVSTLELGDSALYLCASSLALVLGDEAFFGQGTRLTVV.

J is TRBJ2-7 and V is TRBV2; D perhaps matches TRBD2 (6 bases). This CDR3 has 13 amino acids. Trimming removed 6 bases at V and 3 bases at J, with 12 bases between. Germline V CDR1 and CDR2: SNHLY, FYNNEI. Here the CDR3 DNA reads TGTGCCAGCAGGTTAGCGGTACTCTACGAGCAGTACTTC. Amino acid sequence: CASRLAVLYEQYF.

The rearrangement uses TRBV5-1 and TRBJ2-1, with 7 bases lining up with TRBD2. Germline CDR1 reads SGHRS; CDR2 reads YFSETQ. V dropped 0 bases and J dropped 2; count of bases not matched to a gene: 2. The CDR3 spans 15 residues. CDR3 sequence (DNA): TGCGCCAGCAGCTTGGTTGGGGGGGCCTACAATGAGCAGTTCTTC. It encodes CASSLVGGAYNEQFF. Filled out from reference TRBV5-1 and TRBJ2-1, the complete variable domain reads KAGVTQTPRYLIKTRGQQVTLSCSPISGHRSVSWYQQTPGQGLQFLFEYFSETQRNKGNFPGRFSGRQFSNSRSEMNVSTLELGDSALYLCASSLVGGAYNEQFFGPGTRLTVL.